The 18 T cell receptor beta chains given below trace back to one sample, sequenced in a study of T cell repertoires in cytomegalovirus infection. TCRdb recomputed calls from the reads with MiXCR, one row per CDR3 protein. Of some 700,000 distinct CDR3 sequences in the sample, 35% to 45% were seen once. The sample was PBMCs. The source of these receptors is a human donor in good health (CMV status not recorded). Some clones in this sample may be carry-over from other donors' samples.

This clonotype was seen a handful of times. This chain uses TRBV2 with TRBJ2-3, with D unresolved. The germline CDR1 and CDR2 sequences are SNHLY and FYNNEI. V lost 2 bases, J lost 3 bases, and 9 bases lay in between. The CDR3 sequence is 14 residues long. CDR3 region: CASSESLETDTQYF. For the CDR3, the DNA is TGTGCCAGCAGTGAATCCCTAGAGACAGATACGCAGTATTTT.

The V call is TRBV20-1, the J call TRBJ1-1; TRBD1 aligns across 10 bases. After removal of 5 bases from V and 8 bases from J, the junction contained 5 bases not matched to a gene. The germline V gene encodes CDR1 DFQATT and CDR2 SNEGSKA (reference sequence). This CDR3 is 12 amino acids long. The CDR3 protein is CSAPMTGGEAFF. CDR3 DNA: TGCAGTGCTCCCATGACAGGGGGCGAAGCTTTCTTT.

Comments on this clonotype: The germline gene is not matched at one end of the junction; a read error may be the cause. The CDR3 DNA is TGTGACAGCAGAACGACAGCCGTGAAAAAGCAGCCCCAGCATTTT. Protein product: CDSRTTAVKKQPQHF. The V call is TRBV7-2, the J call TRBJ1-5; D is perhaps TRBD1 (5 bases). CDR3 length equals 15 residues. The V gene's germline CDR1 is SGHTA and CDR2 FQGNSA. Looking up the rest from reference TRBV7-2 and TRBJ1-5 gives the full variable domain: GAGVSQSPSNKVTEKGKDVELRCDPISGHTALYWYRQSLGQGLEFLIYFQGNSAPDKSGLPSDRFSAERTGGSVSTLTIQRTQQEDSAVYLCDSRTTAVKKQPQHFGDGTRLSIL.

The rearrangement uses TRBV28 and TRBJ2-5, with a weak D call TRBD1 (6 bases). Germline CDR1 reads MDHEN; CDR2 reads SYDVKM. The CDR3 spans 16 residues. With 2 bases removed from V and 4 bases from J, the gap between germline ends came to 17 bases. CDR3 DNA: TGTGCCAGCAGTTTAATTTACCGCCAAGGGGGAGAGACCCAGTACTTC. Translation gives CASSLIYRQGGETQYF.

This chain uses TRBV20-1 with TRBJ1-2; 8 bases line up with TRBD1. Germline loops: CDR1 DFQATT, CDR2 SNEGSKA (reference sequence). This CDR3 comprises 13 residues. V lost 4 bases, J lost 4 bases, and 5 bases stayed unmatched. The CDR3 is CSAIDRGSYGYTF. The CDR3 DNA sequence: TGCAGTGCTATAGACAGGGGATCCTATGGCTACACCTTC.

This clonotype was detected only a few times. This chain connects TRBV19 to TRBJ1-1; D is undetermined. This CDR3 has 14 amino acids. Germline values: CDR1 LNHDA, CDR2 SQIVND (reference sequence). V shed 3 bases and J shed 2 bases, with 10 bases lying between them. As DNA, the CDR3 is TGTGCCAGTAGTATGTCCAGGAGCAACACTGAAGCTTTCTTT. Residues: CASSMSRSNTEAFF.

The sample holds a few counts of this clonotype. This chain uses TRBV28 with TRBJ2-1, with 12 bases matching TRBD2. After removal of 4 bases from V and 0 bases from J, the junction contained 4 bases not matched to a gene. The CDR3 is made up of 17 amino acids. CDR1 MDHEN and CDR2 SYDVKM come from the germline V gene. The CDR3 here is CASSSLAGGRSYNEQFF. DNA of the CDR3: TGTGCCAGCAGTTCGCTAGCGGGGGGGCGCTCCTACAATGAGCAGTTCTTC.

Remarks on this clonotype: A single base separates this from a much larger clone, so it may be a read error. Likely a read error: the CDR3 ends without its conserved phenylalanine or tryptophan. The chain employs TRBV12-3 or TRBV12-4 and TRBJ2-5; TRBD2 matches 8 bases. Trimming cost V 3 bases and J 2 bases; bases outside gene matches: 8. This CDR3 is 16 amino acids long. Written as DNA, the CDR3 is TGTGCCAGCAGTTTCCCCCCAGCGGGGGTACAAGAGACCCAGTACTTA. Protein product: CASSFPPAGVQETQYL.

The rearrangement uses TRBV6-1 and TRBJ1-1, with a tentative D call TRBD1 (5 bases). V shed 6 bases and J shed 2 bases, with 10 bases lying between them. Germline V gene sequence: CDR1 MNHNS, CDR2 SASEGT. The length of the CDR3 is 13 residues. CDR3 in amino acids: CASRRQSNTEAFF. The DNA of the CDR3 is TGTGCCAGCAGGCGACAGTCTAACACTGAAGCTTTCTTT.

This chain links TRBV19 with TRBJ2-1; perhaps TRBD2 as D (5 bases). Germline assignment: CDR1 LNHDA and CDR2 SQIVND (reference sequence). Trimming shortened V by 4 bases and J by 7 bases, and 17 bases separated the two germline ends. The CDR3 extends over 15 amino acids. DNA for the CDR3: TGTGCCAGTAGTAAGAAGGAATTCGGGGTAAATGAGCAGTTCTTC. Its protein is CASSKKEFGVNEQFF.

The rearrangement joins TRBV5-3 to TRBJ2-1; D may be TRBD2 (5 bases). TRBV5-3 is recorded as an ORF, its role being uncertain. The V gene lost 2 bases and the J gene lost 7 bases, with 10 bases spanning the gap. The CDR3 consists of 13 residues. The CDR3 region is CARSFGERNEQFF. The DNA for the CDR3 is TGTGCCAGAAGCTTCGGGGAGAGGAATGAGCAGTTCTTC.

This clonotype occurred a few times. The rearrangement uses TRBV11-3 and TRBJ2-5, with D perhaps TRBD2 (6 bases). The CDR3 is made up of 14 amino acids. Germline V CDR1 and CDR2: SGHNT, YENEEA. The V end was cut by 5 bases, the J end by 2 bases, with 12 bases between. The CDR3 loop reads CASSHAGTQETQYF. Here the CDR3 DNA reads TGTGCCAGCAGCCACGCCGGGACTCAAGAGACCCAGTACTTC.

This clonotype turned up a few times. This sequence joins TRBV5-6 and TRBJ2-4; D is undetermined. CDR1 is SGHDT, CDR2 YYEEEE, per germline. CDR3 length equals 14 residues. Trimming took off 3 bases at V and 3 bases at J, with 10 bases between the two ends. CDR3 DNA sequence: TGTGCCAGCAGCTCATATGGGCTCAAAAACATTCAGTACTTC. Translating gives CASSSYGLKNIQYF.

This clonotype was observed at least ten times. CDR3: CASSQTGNTIYF. As DNA, the CDR3 is TGTGCCAGCAGCCAAACTGGAAACACCATATATTTT. J is TRBJ1-3 and V is TRBV3-1, with unresolved D. The V gene's germline CDR1 is LGHDT and CDR2 YNNKEL (reference sequence). There are 12 residues in the CDR3. V gave up 2 bases and J gave up 2 bases, with 1 base separating them.

Many counts were recorded for this clonotype. The chain links TRBV7-2 to TRBJ2-1; D is possibly TRBD2 (6 bases). This CDR3 has 15 residues. Trimming removed 5 bases from V and 6 bases from J, with 17 bases in between. The V gene's germline CDR1 is SGHTA and CDR2 FQGNSA. CDR3 residues: CASSPDGSNLNEQFF. The CDR3 DNA reads as TGTGCCAGCAGCCCAGACGGGAGTAATCTCAATGAGCAGTTCTTC.

The V call is TRBV7-9, the J call TRBJ2-7; 8 bases match TRBD2. CDR3 length: 16 amino acids. V dropped 4 bases and J dropped 4; count of bases not matched to a gene: 12. CDR1 is SEHNR, CDR2 FQNEAQ, per germline (reference sequence). The CDR3 sequence: CASSSDRLARRYEQYF. The CDR3 DNA is TGTGCCAGCAGCTCCGATCGACTAGCGCGTAGGTACGAGCAGTACTTC.

In its sample, this clonotype was seen many times. The chain carries TRBV6-1 and TRBJ2-1; D unclear. CDR3 length equals 14 residues. Trimming pared 3 bases from V and 10 bases from J, leaving 16 bases between. The germline V gene encodes CDR1 MNHNS and CDR2 SASEGT. The DNA of the CDR3 is TGTGCCAGCAGTGACCCCTCCCAGTTGTCCGAGCAGTTCTTC. It is translated as CASSDPSQLSEQFF.

This clonotype appeared a few times. This chain uses TRBV6-1 with TRBJ2-3; 9 bases match TRBD1. The CDR3 loop spans 13 amino acids. CDR1 is MNHNS, CDR2 SASEGT, per germline. With 5 bases clipped from V and 10 bases from J, the junction kept 7 bases outside the gene matches. The CDR3 DNA follows: TGTGCCAGCAGTTCAAGGGACAGGGAGCCGCAGTATTTT. This codes for CASSSRDREPQYF.